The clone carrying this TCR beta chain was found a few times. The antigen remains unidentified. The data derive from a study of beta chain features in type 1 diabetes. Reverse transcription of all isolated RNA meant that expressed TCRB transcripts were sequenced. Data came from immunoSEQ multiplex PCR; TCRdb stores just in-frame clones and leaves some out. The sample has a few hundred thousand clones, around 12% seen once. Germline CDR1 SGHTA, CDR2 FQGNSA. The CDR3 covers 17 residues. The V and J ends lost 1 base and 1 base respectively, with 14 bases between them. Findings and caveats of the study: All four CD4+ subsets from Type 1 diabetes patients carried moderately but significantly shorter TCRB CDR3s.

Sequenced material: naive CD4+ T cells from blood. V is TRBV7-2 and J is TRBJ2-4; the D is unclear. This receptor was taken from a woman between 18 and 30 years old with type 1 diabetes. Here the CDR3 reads CASSLVYSLLAKNIQYF. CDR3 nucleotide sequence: TGTGCCAGCAGCTTAGTTTATTCCCTTCTGGCCAAAAACATTCAGTACTTC.